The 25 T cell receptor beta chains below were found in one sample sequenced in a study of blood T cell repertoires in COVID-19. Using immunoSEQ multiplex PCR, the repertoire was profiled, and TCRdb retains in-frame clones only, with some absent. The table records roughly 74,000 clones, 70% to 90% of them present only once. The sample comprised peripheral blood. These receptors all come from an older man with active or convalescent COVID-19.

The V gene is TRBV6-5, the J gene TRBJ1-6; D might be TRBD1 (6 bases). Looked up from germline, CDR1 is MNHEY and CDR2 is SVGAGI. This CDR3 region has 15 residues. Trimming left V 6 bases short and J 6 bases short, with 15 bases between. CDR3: CASRLLQGSNSPLHF. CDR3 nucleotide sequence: TGTGCCAGCAGACTTCTACAGGGTTCTAATTCACCCCTCCACTTT.

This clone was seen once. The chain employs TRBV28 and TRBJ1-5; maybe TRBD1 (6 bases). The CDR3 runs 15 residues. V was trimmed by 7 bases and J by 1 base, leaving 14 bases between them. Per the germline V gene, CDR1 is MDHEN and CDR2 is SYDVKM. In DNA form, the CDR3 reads TGTGCCAGCATCTGGGGGGGGGCGAGCAATCAGCCCCAGCATTTT. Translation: CASIWGGASNQPQHF. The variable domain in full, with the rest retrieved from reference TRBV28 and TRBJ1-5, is DVKVTQSSRYLVKRTGEKVFLECVQDMDHENMFWYRQDPGLGLRLIYFSYDVKMKEKGDIPEGYSVSREKKERFSLILESASTNQTSMYLCASIWGGASNQPQHFGDGTRLSIL.

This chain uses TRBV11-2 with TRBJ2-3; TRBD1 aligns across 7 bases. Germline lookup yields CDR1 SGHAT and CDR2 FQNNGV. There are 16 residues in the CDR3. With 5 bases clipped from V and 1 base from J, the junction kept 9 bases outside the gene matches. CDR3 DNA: TGTGCCAGCAGCATAACACAGGGGCTGGGCACAGATACGCAGTATTTT. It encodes CASSITQGLGTDTQYF.

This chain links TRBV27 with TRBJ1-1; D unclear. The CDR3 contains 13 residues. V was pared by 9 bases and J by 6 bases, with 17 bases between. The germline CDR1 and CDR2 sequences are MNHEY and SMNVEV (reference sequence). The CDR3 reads CASSPLREAEAFF. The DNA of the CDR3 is TGTGCCAGTTCTCCCCTCCGGGAGGCTGAAGCTTTCTTT.

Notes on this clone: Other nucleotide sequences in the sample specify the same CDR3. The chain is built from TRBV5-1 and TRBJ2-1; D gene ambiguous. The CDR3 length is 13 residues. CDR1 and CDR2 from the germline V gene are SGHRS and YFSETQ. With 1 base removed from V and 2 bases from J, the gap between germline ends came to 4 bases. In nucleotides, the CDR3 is TGCGCCAGCAGCTTGAGCCCCTACAATGAGCAGTTCTTC. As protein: CASSLSPYNEQFF.

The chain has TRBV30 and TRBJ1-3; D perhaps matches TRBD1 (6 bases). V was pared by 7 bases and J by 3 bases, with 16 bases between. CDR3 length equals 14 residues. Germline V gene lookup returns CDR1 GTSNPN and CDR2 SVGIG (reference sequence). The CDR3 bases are TGTGCCTTAACTTCGGACAGATTTGGAAACACCATATATTTT. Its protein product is CALTSDRFGNTIYF.

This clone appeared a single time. The CDR3 protein is CASRTGGGQTGELFF. CDR3 DNA: TGCGCCAGCAGGACAGGGGGCGGTCAAACCGGGGAGCTGTTTTTT. The gene calls are TRBV5-1 and TRBJ2-2; 10 bases agree with TRBD1. CDR3 length equals 15 residues. Germline loops: CDR1 SGHRS, CDR2 YFSETQ. V trimming: 5 bases; J trimming: 5 bases; junction bases outside the gene matches: 6.

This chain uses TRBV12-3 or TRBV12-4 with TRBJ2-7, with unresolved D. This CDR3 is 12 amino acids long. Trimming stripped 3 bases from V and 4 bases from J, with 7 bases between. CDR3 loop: CASSFLVYEQYF. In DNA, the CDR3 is TGTGCCAGCAGTTTTCTCGTTTACGAGCAGTACTTC.

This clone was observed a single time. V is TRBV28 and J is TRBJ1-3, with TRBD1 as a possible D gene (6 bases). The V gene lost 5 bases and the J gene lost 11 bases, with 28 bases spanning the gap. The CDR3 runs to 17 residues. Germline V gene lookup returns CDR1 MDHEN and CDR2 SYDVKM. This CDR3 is CASSLVDRRASGGAIYF. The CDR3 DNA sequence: TGTGCCAGCAGTCTAGTTGACAGGCGCGCATCCGGCGGCGCCATATATTTT.

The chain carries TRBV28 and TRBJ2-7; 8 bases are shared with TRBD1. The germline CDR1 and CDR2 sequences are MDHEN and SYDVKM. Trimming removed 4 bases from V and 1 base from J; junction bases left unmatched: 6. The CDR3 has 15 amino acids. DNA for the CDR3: TGTGCCAGCAGTTGGTCTGGGACAGGATCCTACGAGCAGTACTTC. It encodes CASSWSGTGSYEQYF.

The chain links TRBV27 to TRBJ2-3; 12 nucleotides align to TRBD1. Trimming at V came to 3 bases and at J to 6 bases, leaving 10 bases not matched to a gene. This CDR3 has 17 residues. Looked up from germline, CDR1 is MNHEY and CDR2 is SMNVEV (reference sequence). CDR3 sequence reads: CASSFGTGGAHGDTQYF. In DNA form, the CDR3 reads TGTGCCAGCAGTTTTGGGACAGGGGGCGCACATGGGGATACGCAGTATTTT.

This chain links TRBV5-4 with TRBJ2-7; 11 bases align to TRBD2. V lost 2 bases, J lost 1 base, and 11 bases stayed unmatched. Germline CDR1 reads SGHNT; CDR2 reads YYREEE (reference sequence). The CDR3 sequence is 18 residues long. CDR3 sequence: CASSFSGRARLFSYEQYF. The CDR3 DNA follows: TGTGCCAGCAGCTTTAGCGGGAGGGCCAGGTTGTTTTCCTACGAGCAGTACTTC.

In DNA form, the CDR3 reads TGTGCCTGGAACCCGGGGATACATTACAATGAGCAGTTCTTC. Amino acid sequence: CAWNPGIHYNEQFF. The V call is TRBV30, the J call TRBJ2-1, with D tentatively TRBD2 (5 bases). Germline-derived CDR1 and CDR2 are GTSNPN and SVGIG (reference sequence). This CDR3 is 14 amino acids long. V lost 4 bases, J lost 4 bases, and 14 bases lay in between.

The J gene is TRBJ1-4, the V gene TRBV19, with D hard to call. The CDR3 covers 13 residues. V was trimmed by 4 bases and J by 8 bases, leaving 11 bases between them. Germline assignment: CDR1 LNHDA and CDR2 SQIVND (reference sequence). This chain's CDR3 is CASSTRETEKLFF. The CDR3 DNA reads TGTGCCAGTAGTACGAGGGAAACAGAAAAACTGTTTTTT.

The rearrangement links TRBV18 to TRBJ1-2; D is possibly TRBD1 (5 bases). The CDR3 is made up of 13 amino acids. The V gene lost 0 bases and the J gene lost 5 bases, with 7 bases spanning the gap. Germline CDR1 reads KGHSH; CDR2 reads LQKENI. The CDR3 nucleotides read TGTGCCAGCTCACCACCAGGGGTGTATGGCTACACCTTC. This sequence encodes CASSPPGVYGYTF.

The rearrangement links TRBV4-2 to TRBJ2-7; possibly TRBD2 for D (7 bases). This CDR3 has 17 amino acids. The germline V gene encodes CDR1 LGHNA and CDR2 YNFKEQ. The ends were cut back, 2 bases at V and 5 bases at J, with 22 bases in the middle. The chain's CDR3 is CASSQTRGARGPDEQYF. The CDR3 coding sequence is TGTGCCAGCAGCCAAACCCGGGGGGCGCGAGGGCCCGACGAGCAGTACTTC.

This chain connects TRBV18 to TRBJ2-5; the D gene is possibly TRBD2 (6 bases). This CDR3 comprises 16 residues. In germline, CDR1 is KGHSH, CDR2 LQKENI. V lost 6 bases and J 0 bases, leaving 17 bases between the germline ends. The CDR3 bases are TGTGCCAGCTCGTCCGGGACTGTGATCTACCAAGAGACCCAGTACTTC. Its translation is CASSSGTVIYQETQYF.

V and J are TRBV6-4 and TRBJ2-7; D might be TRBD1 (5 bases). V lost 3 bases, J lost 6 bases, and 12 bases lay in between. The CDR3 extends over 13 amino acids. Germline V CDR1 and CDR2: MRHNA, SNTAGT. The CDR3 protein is CASSEMAGLEQYF. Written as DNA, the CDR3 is TGTGCCAGCAGTGAGATGGCAGGGCTCGAGCAGTACTTC.

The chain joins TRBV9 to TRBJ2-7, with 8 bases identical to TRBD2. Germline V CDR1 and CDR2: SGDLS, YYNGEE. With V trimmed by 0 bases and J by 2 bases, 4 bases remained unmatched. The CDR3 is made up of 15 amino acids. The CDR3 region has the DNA TGTGCCAGCAGCGTAGAAACGGGGGGGACCTACGAGCAGTACTTC. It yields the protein CASSVETGGTYEQYF.

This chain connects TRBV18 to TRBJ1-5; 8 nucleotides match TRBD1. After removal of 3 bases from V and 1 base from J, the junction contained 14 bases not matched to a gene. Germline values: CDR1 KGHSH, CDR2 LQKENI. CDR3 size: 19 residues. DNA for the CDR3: TGTGCCAGCTCACCCACCCCCCGACAGGGGCTATGGAGCAATCAGCCCCAGCATTTT. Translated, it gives CASSPTPRQGLWSNQPQHF.

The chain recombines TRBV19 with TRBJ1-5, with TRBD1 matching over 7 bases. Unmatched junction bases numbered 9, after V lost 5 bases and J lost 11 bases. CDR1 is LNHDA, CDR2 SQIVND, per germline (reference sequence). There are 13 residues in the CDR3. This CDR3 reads CASSGEQGRAQHF. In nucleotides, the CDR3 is TGTGCCAGTAGTGGGGAACAGGGGAGAGCCCAGCATTTT.

CDR3 nucleotides: TGTGCCAGCAACTACGGACAGAACTATGGCTACACCTTC. Its protein product is CASNYGQNYGYTF. This sequence joins TRBV2 and TRBJ1-2; D perhaps matches TRBD1 (6 bases). The CDR3 is 13 residues long. Looked up from germline, CDR1 is SNHLY and CDR2 is FYNNEI. V was clipped by 7 bases and J by 2 bases, with 11 bases between them.

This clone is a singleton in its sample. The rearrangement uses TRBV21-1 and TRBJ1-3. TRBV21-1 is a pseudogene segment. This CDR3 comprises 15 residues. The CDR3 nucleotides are TGTGCCAGCAGCAAAGAGCCACCCTCTGGAAACACCATATATTTT. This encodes CASSKEPPSGNTIYF.

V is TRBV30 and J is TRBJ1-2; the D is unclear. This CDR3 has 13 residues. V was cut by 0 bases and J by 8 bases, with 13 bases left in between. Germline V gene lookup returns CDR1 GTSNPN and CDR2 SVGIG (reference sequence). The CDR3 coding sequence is TGTGCCTGGAGTGTAGATCATACGCGGGGCTACACCTTC. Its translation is CAWSVDHTRGYTF.

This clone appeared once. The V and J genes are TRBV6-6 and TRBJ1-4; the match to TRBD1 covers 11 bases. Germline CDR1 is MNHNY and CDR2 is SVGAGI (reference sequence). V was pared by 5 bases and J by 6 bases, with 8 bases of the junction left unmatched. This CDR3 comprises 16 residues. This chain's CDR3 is CASSRTGGLSDEKLFF. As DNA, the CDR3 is TGTGCCAGCAGTCGGACAGGGGGCTTATCGGATGAAAAACTGTTTTTT.